This entry lists 10 T cell receptor beta chains sequenced from one sample in a study of identical twins. TCRdb passed the 5' RACE reads through MiXCR, listing each CDR3 protein once. The data contain 300,000 to 400,000 distinct CDR3 sequences, 8.5% to 10% of them singletons. Sequenced material: naive T cells sorted from blood. Every receptor here comes from a woman in her 50s in good health.

This clonotype was counted ten times or more. This chain uses TRBV12-3 or TRBV12-4 with TRBJ1-4; D call uncertain. V shed 5 bases and J shed 5 bases, with 21 bases lying between them. This CDR3 region has 17 residues. The CDR3 bases are TGTGCCAGCAGTCTCCCGCTCGACGGAAGCTTAAATGAAAAACTGTTTTTT. As protein: CASSLPLDGSLNEKLFF.

This clonotype has only a few counts. CDR3 loop: CASRFDTGELFF. The CDR3 coding sequence is TGTGCCAGCCGGTTTGACACCGGGGAGCTGTTTTTT. V usage is TRBV7-9 and J usage is TRBJ2-2, with unresolved D. Germline values: CDR1 SEHNR, CDR2 FQNEAQ (reference sequence). This CDR3 has 12 residues. Trimming removed 8 bases at V and 3 bases at J, with 7 bases between.

CDR3 in amino acids: CASSYLAGGSNTGELFF. CDR3 coding DNA: TGTGCCAGCAGCTATTTAGCGGGAGGATCCAACACCGGGGAGCTGTTTTTT. The rearrangement uses TRBV11-2 and TRBJ2-2; TRBD2 matches 10 bases. Trimming took 4 bases from V and 2 from J; bases not matched to a gene: 7. The CDR3 totals 17 residues. CDR1 SGHAT and CDR2 FQNNGV come from the germline V gene.

This clonotype was counted at least ten times. The chain recombines TRBV7-9 with TRBJ2-5, with D tentatively TRBD2 (5 bases). The CDR3 is 14 amino acids. The germline V gene has CDR1 SEHNR and CDR2 FQNEAQ (reference sequence). V dropped 0 bases and J dropped 4 bases, with 9 bases sitting between them. CDR3 bases: TGTGCCAGCAGCTTAGCGGGAGTCGGAGAGACCCAGTACTTC. Protein sequence: CASSLAGVGETQYF.

J is TRBJ2-1 and V is TRBV6-1; the D is unclear. This CDR3 spans 13 amino acids. The germline gives CDR1 MNHNS, CDR2 SASEGT. V was pared by 3 bases and J by 6 bases, with 9 bases between. Here the CDR3 DNA reads TGTGCCAGCAGTGATCAGCCCCTCAATGAGCAGTTCTTC. As protein: CASSDQPLNEQFF.

Only a few counts were recorded for this clonotype. The chain uses TRBV4-1 and TRBJ1-4, with D uncertain. CDR1 MGHRA and CDR2 YSYEKL come from the germline V gene. V lost 2 bases and J lost 8, with 9 bases in between. The CDR3 is 13 residues long. CDR3: CASSQYGPEKLFF. In nucleotides, the CDR3 is TGCGCCAGCAGCCAATATGGGCCGGAAAAACTGTTTTTT.

The gene calls are TRBV13 and TRBJ1-1; D possibly corresponds to TRBD1 (5 bases). V was trimmed by 5 bases and J by 5 bases, leaving 15 bases between them. The germline gives CDR1 PRHDT, CDR2 FYEKMQ (reference sequence). The CDR3 is made up of 14 amino acids. CDR3 region: CASSPRGARTEAFF. In nucleotides, the CDR3 is TGTGCCAGCAGCCCTCGGGGCGCGAGGACTGAAGCTTTCTTT.

This clonotype has only a few counts. The V call is TRBV12-3 or TRBV12-4, the J call TRBJ2-7, with D unresolved. The germline V and J ends were trimmed by 6 bases and 0 bases, with 15 bases remaining between them. The CDR3 consists of 15 residues. The CDR3 sequence is CASRLGMSNSYEQYF. For the CDR3, the DNA is TGTGCCAGCAGGCTGGGGATGTCAAACTCCTACGAGCAGTACTTC.

CDR3 sequence reads: CASSLAAGRYTEAFF. The CDR3 region has the DNA TGTGCCAGCAGTTTAGCGGCAGGGCGGTACACTGAAGCTTTCTTT. The genes are TRBV12-3 or TRBV12-4 and TRBJ1-1; D is possibly TRBD1 (5 bases). The CDR3 is made up of 15 amino acids. Deletions cut 0 bases from V and 3 bases from J, with 11 bases between.

This clonotype was observed once. The chain combines TRBV14 with TRBJ2-7; TRBD1 might be the D (6 bases). The CDR3 totals 14 residues. V was shortened by 1 base and J by 5 bases, with 12 bases between the two germline ends. Germline CDR1 reads SGHDN; CDR2 reads FVKESK. CDR3 coding DNA: TGTGCCAGCAGCCAAGGGCAGGGGAGCCACGAGCAGTACTTC. This sequence encodes CASSQGQGSHEQYF.